A single count supports the clone carrying this T cell receptor beta chain. The CDR3 runs to 15 residues. With 1 base removed from V and 1 base from J, the gap between germline ends came to 11 bases. Germline V gene sequence: CDR1 SGHAT, CDR2 FQNNGV. The data belong to a study of control samples from healthy donors and cancer patients. Some clones are missing from TCRdb's copy, which holds only in-frame ones; the method was immunoSEQ multiplex PCR. This sample has about 130,000 clones, with roughly 90% found just once. V is TRBV11-2 and J is TRBJ2-7, with D possibly TRBD1 on 7 matching bases. The sequenced sample consisted of blood. This TCR came from a man in his late teens or twenties in good health. The DNA of the CDR3 is TGTGCCAGCAGCTTAGGGGCGGGACAGTCCTACGAGCAGTACTTC. Translating it yields CASSLGAGQSYEQYF.